Below are 2 T cell receptor beta chains sequenced from a single sample in a study of CXCR3-negative and CXCR3-positive naive CD8 T cells. For these receptors, no antigen is known. 5' RACE with UMI labels generated the TRB cDNA libraries. Reanalyzing the 5' RACE reads, TCRdb keeps one entry per CDR3 protein, without DNA. The sample shows several thousand distinct CDR3 sequences, and 1.9% sits with its ten largest clones. Study findings and constraints: Comparison of naive cells showed more hydrophobic TRB CDR3s in CXCR3-positive than in CXCR3-negative naive cells.

Sequenced input: naive CXCR3+ CD8+ T cells from blood. Noted subset: CD45RO-CCR7+CD27+CD95- naive CD8+ T cells expressing CXCR3 (TNR3+). The origin of the receptors is a human donor in good health. Some clones in this sample may be carry-over from other donors' samples.

V usage is TRBV10-1 and J usage is TRBJ1-5. The CDR3 length is 12 residues. From germline, CDR1 is WNHNN and CDR2 SYGVQD (reference sequence). CDR3 sequence: CASSEGNQPQHF.

This clonotype is classed as medium-sized by frequency. V usage is TRBV20-1 and J usage is TRBJ2-4; TCRdb returns TRBD2, unconfirmable since there is no DNA. Germline values: CDR1 DFQATT, CDR2 SNEGSKA (reference sequence). There are 17 residues in the CDR3. This CDR3 is CSASLGAAIGGRDIQYF.